This T cell receptor beta chain comes out of a study of STAT5B mutations in CD4+ large granular lymphocyte leukemia. Overall study findings and caveats: Top patient clones used TRBV06 genes more often: 8/27 versus 2/35 in controls.

Concerning this clone itself: What it binds is unknown.

Original analysis: A productive frequency of 2.59 x 10-5 was the lowest detectable. Here immunoSEQ multiplex PCR was the method, and the copy in TCRdb shows in-frame clones only, minus some. Clone size and the V and J calls come from that table; the DNA yielded D and trimming. The repertoire holds some 29,000 clones, with 65% to 80% as singletons. Germline assignment: CDR1 KGHSH and CDR2 LQKENI. The V and J ends lost 0 bases and 10 bases respectively, with 16 bases between them. The CDR3 is 16 amino acids. The TCR sequence derives from a human donor in good health. The gene calls are TRBV18 and TRBJ1-6; a possible D gene is TRBD1 (5 bases). Sequencing was carried out using CD4+ T cells from blood buffy coats. CDR3 residues: CASSPPWGPKGSPLHF. CDR3 DNA sequence: TGTGCCAGCTCACCACCGTGGGGACCAAAGGGATCACCCCTCCACTTT.